One sample yielded the 13 T cell receptor beta chains listed below, sequenced in a study of shared clonotypes between healthy human individuals. Using immunoSEQ multiplex PCR, the repertoire was profiled, and TCRdb retains in-frame clones only, with some absent. The table shows roughly 2,300,000 clones, with under 95% occurring only once. Sample: naive CD4+ T cells from PBMCs. As to subset: CD45RA+ positively selected. These receptors came from a man in his late teens or twenties in good health. Some clones in this sample may be carry-over from other donors' samples.

The chain couples TRBV28 to TRBJ2-7, with TRBD1 identical over 10 bases. V was pared by 2 bases and J by 5 bases, with 6 bases of the junction left unmatched. The V gene's germline CDR1 is MDHEN and CDR2 SYDVKM. CDR3 size: 15 residues. This CDR3 reads CASSLGGQGRNEQYF. CDR3 nucleotides: TGTGCCAGCAGTTTAGGGGGACAGGGGAGGAACGAGCAGTACTTC.

This clone was detected only a few times. The sample contains more than one DNA sequence encoding this CDR3. The gene calls are TRBV5-1 and TRBJ2-1, with a tentative D call TRBD1 (6 bases). V shed 4 bases and J shed 7 bases, with 18 bases lying between them. CDR3 length: 15 residues. Germline CDR1 SGHRS, CDR2 YFSETQ. In DNA, the CDR3 is TGCGCCAGCAGCCTTGGGGGCTTGGGGGTGAATGAGCAGTTCTTC. The encoded protein is CASSLGGLGVNEQFF.

This chain uses TRBV5-1 with TRBJ2-2; a weak D match, TRBD1 (5 bases). Trimming left V 7 bases short and J 2 bases short, with 12 bases between. This CDR3 has 14 residues. Germline CDR1 SGHRS, CDR2 YFSETQ. The CDR3 nucleotides read TGCGCCAGCCGGCTTAGGGGTAACACCGGGGAGCTGTTTTTT. Amino acids: CASRLRGNTGELFF.

The gene calls are TRBV11-2 and TRBJ2-1; D unclear. The CDR3 covers 13 residues. The germline V and J ends were trimmed by 5 bases and 2 bases, with 7 bases remaining between them. Germline CDR1 is SGHAT and CDR2 is FQNNGV. The CDR3 DNA is TGTGCCAGCAGCCCCGGCACCTACAATGAGCAGTTCTTC. It translates to CASSPGTYNEQFF.

The rearrangement links TRBV5-1 to TRBJ2-7; D is perhaps TRBD1 or TRBD2 (5 bases each). Per germline, CDR1 SGHRS and CDR2 YFSETQ. V gave up 0 bases and J gave up 2 bases, with 12 bases separating them. The CDR3 length is 15 residues. The DNA for the CDR3 is TGCGCCAGCAGCTTGGTTGGGACCACTCCCTACGAGCAGTACTTC. It codes for CASSLVGTTPYEQYF.

This clone was detected only once. The genes are TRBV6-1 and TRBJ1-4; D not certain. CDR3 length: 16 amino acids. V lost 0 bases to trimming and J lost 1 base, with 9 bases between them. CDR1 is MNHNS, CDR2 SASEGT, per germline. The CDR3 bases are TGTGCCAGCAGTGAAGCAAAGAGGGTAACTAATGAAAAACTGTTTTTT. Its protein product is CASSEAKRVTNEKLFF.

J is TRBJ2-3 and V is TRBV6-5; TRBD2 agrees at 10 bases. V lost 5 bases, J lost 3 bases, and 5 bases stayed unmatched. The CDR3 consists of 15 residues. Germline CDR1 is MNHEY and CDR2 is SVGAGI. The CDR3 loop is CASSHGLADTDTQYF. DNA of the CDR3: TGTGCCAGCAGTCATGGACTAGCGGATACAGATACGCAGTATTTT.

The chain combines TRBV5-1 with TRBJ2-2; D uncertain. This CDR3 has 11 amino acids. The germline gives CDR1 SGHRS, CDR2 YFSETQ. With 5 bases removed from V and 7 bases from J, the gap between germline ends came to 6 bases. CDR3 nucleotide sequence: TGCGCCAGCAGGCACGACGGGGAGCTGTTTTTT. Translated: CASRHDGELFF.

The chain has TRBV15 and TRBJ1-3; 8 nucleotides agree with TRBD1. CDR1 LNHNV and CDR2 YYDKDF come from the germline V gene (reference sequence). The CDR3 loop spans 14 amino acids. J gave up 7 bases and V 5 bases, and 7 bases lay outside the gene matches. CDR3 DNA: TGTGCCACCAGCTCCCGGACAGGGTCTAACACCATATATTTT. Encoded protein: CATSSRTGSNTIYF. The complete variable domain, with remaining parts taken from reference TRBV15 and TRBJ1-3, reads DAMVIQNPRYQVTQFGKPVTLSCSQTLNHNVMYWYQQKSSQAPKLLFHYYDKDFNNEADTPDNFQSRRPNTSFCFLDIRSPGLGDTAMYLCATSSRTGSNTIYFGEGSWLTVV.

Details on this clone: This sample also contains other DNA sequences that code for the same CDR3. The chain has TRBV18 and TRBJ2-7, with TRBD1 matching over 7 bases. This CDR3 has 14 residues. J was trimmed by 2 bases and V by 2 bases; bases with no gene match: 3. The germline V gene has CDR1 KGHSH and CDR2 LQKENI. CDR3 in amino acids: CASSPDRVAYEQYF. Here the CDR3 DNA reads TGTGCCAGCTCACCAGACAGGGTCGCCTACGAGCAGTACTTC. The variable domain in full, with the rest retrieved from reference TRBV18 and TRBJ2-7, is NAGVMQNPRHLVRRRGQEARLRCSPMKGHSHVYWYRQLPEEGLKFMVYLQKENIIDESGMPKERFSAEFPKEGPSILRIQQVVRGDSAAYFCASSPDRVAYEQYFGPGTRLTVT.

This chain uses TRBV7-8 with TRBJ2-7; TRBD2 matches 13 bases. The V gene end was trimmed by 5 bases and the J gene end by 4 bases; junction bases not matched to a gene: 8. There are 16 residues in the CDR3. Germline V CDR1 and CDR2: SGHVS, FQNEAQ. The CDR3 loop is CASSVGTSGTRYEQYF. The CDR3 DNA is TGTGCCAGCAGCGTGGGGACTAGCGGGACCCGATACGAGCAGTACTTC.

V gene TRBV7-9 combines with J gene TRBJ2-7; D may be TRBD1 or TRBD2 (5 bases each). CDR3 size: 17 residues. The V end lost 1 base, the J end lost 7 bases, and 23 bases lay between the germline ends. Germline V gene lookup returns CDR1 SEHNR and CDR2 FQNEAQ (reference sequence). The CDR3 coding sequence is TGTGCCAGCAGCTTAGTCGGTAGATGGGACGAACCCTGGGAGCAGTACTTC. Translating it yields CASSLVGRWDEPWEQYF.

This CDR3 is CAWMGGGRTEAFF. CDR3 nucleotides: TGTGCCTGGATGGGCGGGGGGCGAACTGAAGCTTTCTTT. The chain links TRBV30 to TRBJ1-1; D perhaps matches TRBD1 (6 bases). Trimming left V 4 bases short and J 5 bases short, with 14 bases between. This CDR3 has 13 residues. Germline CDR1 reads GTSNPN; CDR2 reads SVGIG (reference sequence). Together with reference TRBV30 and TRBJ1-1, the CDR3 gives the full variable domain: SQTIHQWPATLVQPVGSPLSLECTVEGTSNPNLYWYRQAAGRGLQLLFYSVGIGQISSEVPQNLSASRPQDRQFILSSKKLLLSDSGFYLCAWMGGGRTEAFFGQGTRLTVV.